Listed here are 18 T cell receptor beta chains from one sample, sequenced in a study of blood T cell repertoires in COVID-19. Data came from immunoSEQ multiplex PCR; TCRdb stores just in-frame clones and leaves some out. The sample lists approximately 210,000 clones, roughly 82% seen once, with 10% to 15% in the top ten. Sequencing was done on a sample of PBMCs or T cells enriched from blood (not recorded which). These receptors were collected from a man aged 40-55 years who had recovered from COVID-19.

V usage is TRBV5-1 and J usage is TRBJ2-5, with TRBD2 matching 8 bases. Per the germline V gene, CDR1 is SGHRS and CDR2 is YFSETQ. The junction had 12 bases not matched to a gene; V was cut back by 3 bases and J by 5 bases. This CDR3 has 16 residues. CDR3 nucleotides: TGCGCCAGCAGCTCTGTCGGGGGGGTTGACTGGGAGACCCAGTACTTC. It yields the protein CASSSVGGVDWETQYF.

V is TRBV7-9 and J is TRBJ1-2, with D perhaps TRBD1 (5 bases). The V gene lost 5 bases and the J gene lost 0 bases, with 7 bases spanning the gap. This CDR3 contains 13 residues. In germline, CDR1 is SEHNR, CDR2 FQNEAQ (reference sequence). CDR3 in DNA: TGTGCCAGCAGCCAGGACACTAACTATGGCTACACCTTC. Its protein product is CASSQDTNYGYTF.

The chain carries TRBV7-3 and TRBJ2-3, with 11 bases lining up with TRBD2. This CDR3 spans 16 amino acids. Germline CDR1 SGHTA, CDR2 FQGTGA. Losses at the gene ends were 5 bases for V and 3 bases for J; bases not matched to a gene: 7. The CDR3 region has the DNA TGTGCCAGCAGCCCGCAAGGACTAGCGGGTACAGATACGCAGTATTTT. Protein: CASSPQGLAGTDTQYF. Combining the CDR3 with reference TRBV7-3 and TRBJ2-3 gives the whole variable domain GAGVSQTPSNKVTEKGKYVELRCDPISGHTALYWYRQSLGQGPEFLIYFQGTGAADDSGLPNDRFFAVRPEGSVSTLKIQRTERGDSAVYLCASSPQGLAGTDTQYFGPGTRLTVL.

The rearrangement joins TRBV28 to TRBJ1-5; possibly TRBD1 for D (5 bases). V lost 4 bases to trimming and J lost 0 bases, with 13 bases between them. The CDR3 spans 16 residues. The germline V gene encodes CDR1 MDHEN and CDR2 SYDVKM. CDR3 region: CASSSPTGGSNQPQHF. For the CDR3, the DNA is TGTGCCAGCAGTTCCCCCACGGGGGGTAGCAATCAGCCCCAGCATTTT.

The CDR3 DNA follows: TGTGCCAGCAGGTTGAGGGATGAAGCTTTCTTT. This codes for CASRLRDEAFF. The chain has TRBV28 and TRBJ1-1; D uncertain. This CDR3 is 11 amino acids long. V dropped 6 bases and J dropped 7 bases, with 9 bases sitting between them. Germline V gene data show CDR1 as MDHEN and CDR2 as SYDVKM.

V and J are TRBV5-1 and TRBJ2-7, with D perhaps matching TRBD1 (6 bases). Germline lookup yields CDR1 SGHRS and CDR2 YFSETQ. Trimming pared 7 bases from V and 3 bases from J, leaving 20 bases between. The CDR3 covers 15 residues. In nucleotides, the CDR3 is TGCGCCAGCGGTAACCCCACAGGGTCCAACTACGAGCAGTACTTC. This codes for CASGNPTGSNYEQYF.

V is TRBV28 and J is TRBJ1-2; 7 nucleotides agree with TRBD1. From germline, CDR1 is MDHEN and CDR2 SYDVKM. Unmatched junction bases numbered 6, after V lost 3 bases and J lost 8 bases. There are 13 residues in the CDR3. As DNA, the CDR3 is TGTGCCAGCAGTTTGCAGGGACAGCTAGGCTACACCTTC. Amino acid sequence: CASSLQGQLGYTF.

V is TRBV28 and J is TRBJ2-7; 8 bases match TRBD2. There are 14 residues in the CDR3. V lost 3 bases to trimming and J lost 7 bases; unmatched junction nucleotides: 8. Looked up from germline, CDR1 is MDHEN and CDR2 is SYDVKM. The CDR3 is CASSLAGGPGEQYF. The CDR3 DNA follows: TGTGCCAGCAGTTTGGCGGGAGGCCCAGGGGAGCAGTACTTC.

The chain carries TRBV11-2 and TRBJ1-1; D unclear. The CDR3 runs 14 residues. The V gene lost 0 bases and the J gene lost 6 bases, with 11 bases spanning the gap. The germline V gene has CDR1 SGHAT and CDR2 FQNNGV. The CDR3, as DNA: TGTGCCAGCAGCTTAGAGGAGAATTACGCTGAAGCTTTCTTT. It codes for CASSLEENYAEAFF. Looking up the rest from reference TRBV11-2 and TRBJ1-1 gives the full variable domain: EAGVAQSPRYKIIEKRQSVAFWCNPISGHATLYWYQQILGQGPKLLIQFQNNGVVDDSQLPKDRFSAERLKGVDSTLKIQPAKLEDSAVYLCASSLEENYAEAFFGQGTRLTVV.

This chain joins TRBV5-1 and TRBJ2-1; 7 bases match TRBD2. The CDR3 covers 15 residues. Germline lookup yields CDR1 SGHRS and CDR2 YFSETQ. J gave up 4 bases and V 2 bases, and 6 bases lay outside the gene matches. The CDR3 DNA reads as TGCGCCAGCAGCTTCGAGGCTAGCGGATACAATGAGCAGTTCTTC. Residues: CASSFEASGYNEQFF. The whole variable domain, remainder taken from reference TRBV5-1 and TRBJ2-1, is KAGVTQTPRYLIKTRGQQVTLSCSPISGHRSVSWYQQTPGQGLQFLFEYFSETQRNKGNFPGRFSGRQFSNSRSEMNVSTLELGDSALYLCASSFEASGYNEQFFGPGTRLTVL.

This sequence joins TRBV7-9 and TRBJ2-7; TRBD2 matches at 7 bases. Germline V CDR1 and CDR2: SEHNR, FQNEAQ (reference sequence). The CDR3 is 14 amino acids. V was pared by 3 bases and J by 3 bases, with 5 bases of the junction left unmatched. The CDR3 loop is CASSFPSGDYEQYV. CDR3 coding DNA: TGTGCCAGCAGCTTTCCCAGCGGGGACTACGAGCAGTACGTC.

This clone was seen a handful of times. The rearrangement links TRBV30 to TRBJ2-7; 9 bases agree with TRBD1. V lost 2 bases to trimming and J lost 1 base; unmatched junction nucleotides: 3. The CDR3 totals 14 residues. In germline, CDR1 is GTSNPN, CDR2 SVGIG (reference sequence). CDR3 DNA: TGTGCCTGGAGTAAGGGACAGGGTTCCTACGAGCAGTACTTC. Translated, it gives CAWSKGQGSYEQYF.

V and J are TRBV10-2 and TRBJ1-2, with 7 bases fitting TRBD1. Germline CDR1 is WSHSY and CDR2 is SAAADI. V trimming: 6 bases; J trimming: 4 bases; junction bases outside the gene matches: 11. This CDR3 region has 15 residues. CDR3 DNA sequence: TGCGCCAGCAGCGCCCCGGGACAGACTTTCTATGGCTACACCTTC. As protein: CASSAPGQTFYGYTF.

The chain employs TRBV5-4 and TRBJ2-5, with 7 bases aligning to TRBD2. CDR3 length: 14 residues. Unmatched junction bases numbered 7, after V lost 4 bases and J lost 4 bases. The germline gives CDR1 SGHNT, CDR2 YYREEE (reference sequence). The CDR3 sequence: CASSPWDYGETQYF. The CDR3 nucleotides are TGTGCCAGCAGCCCCTGGGACTACGGAGAGACCCAGTACTTC.

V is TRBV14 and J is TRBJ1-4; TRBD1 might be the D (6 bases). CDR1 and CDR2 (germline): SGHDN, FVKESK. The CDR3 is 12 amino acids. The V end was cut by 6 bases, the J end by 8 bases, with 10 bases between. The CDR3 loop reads CASSRGGEKLFF. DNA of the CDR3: TGTGCCAGCAGTAGAGGGGGAGAAAAACTGTTTTTT.

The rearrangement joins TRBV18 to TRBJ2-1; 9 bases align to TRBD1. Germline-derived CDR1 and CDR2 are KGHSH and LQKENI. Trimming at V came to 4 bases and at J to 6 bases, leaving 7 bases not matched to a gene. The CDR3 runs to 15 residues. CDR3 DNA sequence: TGTGCCAGCTCACTAGGACAGGGGACCTTCAATGAGCAGTTCTTC. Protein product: CASSLGQGTFNEQFF. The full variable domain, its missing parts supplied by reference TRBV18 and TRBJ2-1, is NAGVMQNPRHLVRRRGQEARLRCSPMKGHSHVYWYRQLPEEGLKFMVYLQKENIIDESGMPKERFSAEFPKEGPSILRIQQVVRGDSAAYFCASSLGQGTFNEQFFGPGTRLTVL.

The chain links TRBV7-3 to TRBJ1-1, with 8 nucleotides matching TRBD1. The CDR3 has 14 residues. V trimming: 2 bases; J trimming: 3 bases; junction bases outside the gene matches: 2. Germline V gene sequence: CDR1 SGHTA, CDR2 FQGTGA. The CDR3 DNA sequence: TGTGCCAGCAGCTTACAGGGGGCTGACACTGAAGCTTTCTTT. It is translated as CASSLQGADTEAFF.

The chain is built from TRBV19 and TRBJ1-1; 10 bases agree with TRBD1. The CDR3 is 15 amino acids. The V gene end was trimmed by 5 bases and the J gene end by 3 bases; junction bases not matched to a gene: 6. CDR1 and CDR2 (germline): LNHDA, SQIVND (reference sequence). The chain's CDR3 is CASSPRTGGDTEAFF. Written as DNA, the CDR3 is TGTGCCAGTAGTCCTCGGACAGGGGGGGACACTGAAGCTTTCTTT.